What follows are 2 T cell receptor beta chains derived from one specimen sequenced in a study of T-cell memory formation after mild COVID-19. TCRdb fed the 5' RACE reads into MiXCR, producing one record per CDR3 protein. The table includes about 200,000 distinct CDR3 sequences, over 9.5% detected once. Input material: PBMCs or a T cell subset sorted from them (not recorded which). The receptor source for this set is a man aged 18 to 30 who had mild COVID-19 (a few samples of this study predate the infection). Cell type and time point are not known.

To note about this clonotype: This may be a read error: a much more frequent sequence differs by one nucleotide. The rearrangement uses TRBV6-5 and TRBJ2-1, with TRBD1 matching 7 bases. The J segment lost 7 bases and the V segment lost 7 bases, leaving 13 bases of the junction unmatched. The CDR3 runs to 15 residues. Germline V CDR1 and CDR2: MNHEY, SVGAGI. This CDR3 is CASKVARGLRNEQFF. The CDR3 DNA reads TGTGCCAGCAAGGTAGCGAGGGGGCTTAGAAATGAGCAGTTCTTC.

V is TRBV24-1 and J is TRBJ1-5, with 8 bases identical to TRBD1. The CDR3 consists of 15 residues. V was pared by 3 bases and J by 7 bases, with 7 bases of the junction left unmatched. Germline values: CDR1 KGHDR, CDR2 SFDVKD. The chain's CDR3 is CATSDSGQGAQPQHF. The CDR3 DNA follows: TGTGCCACCAGTGATAGTGGGCAGGGGGCGCAGCCCCAGCATTTT.